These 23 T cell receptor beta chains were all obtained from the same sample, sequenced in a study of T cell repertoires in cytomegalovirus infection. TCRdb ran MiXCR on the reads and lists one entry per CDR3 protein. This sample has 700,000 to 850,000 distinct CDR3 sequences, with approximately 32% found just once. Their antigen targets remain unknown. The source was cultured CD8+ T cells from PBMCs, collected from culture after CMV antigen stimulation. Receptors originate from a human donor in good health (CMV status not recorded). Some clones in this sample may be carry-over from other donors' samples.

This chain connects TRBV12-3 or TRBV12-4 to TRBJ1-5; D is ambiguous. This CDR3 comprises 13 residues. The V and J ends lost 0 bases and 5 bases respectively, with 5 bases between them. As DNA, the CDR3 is TGTGCCAGCAGTTTAGCGGCTCATCAGCCCCAGCATTTT. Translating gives CASSLAAHQPQHF.

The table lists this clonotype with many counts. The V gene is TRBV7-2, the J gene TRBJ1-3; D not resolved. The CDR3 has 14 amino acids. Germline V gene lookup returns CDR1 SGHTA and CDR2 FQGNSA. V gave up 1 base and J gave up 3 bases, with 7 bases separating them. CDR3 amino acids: CASSLVPDGNTIYF. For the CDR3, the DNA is TGTGCCAGCAGCTTAGTACCCGATGGAAACACCATATATTTT. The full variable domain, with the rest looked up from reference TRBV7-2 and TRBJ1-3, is GAGVSQSPSNKVTEKGKDVELRCDPISGHTALYWYRQSLGQGLEFLIYFQGNSAPDKSGLPSDRFSAERTGGSVSTLTIQRTQQEDSAVYLCASSLVPDGNTIYFGEGSWLTVV.

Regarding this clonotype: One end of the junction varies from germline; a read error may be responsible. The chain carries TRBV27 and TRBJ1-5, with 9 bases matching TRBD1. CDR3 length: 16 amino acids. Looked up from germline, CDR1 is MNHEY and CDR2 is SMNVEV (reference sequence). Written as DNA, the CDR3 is TGTGTCAGCAGGAGGGACAGGGTGGGTAGCAATCAGCCCCAGCATTTT. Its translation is CVSRRDRVGSNQPQHF.

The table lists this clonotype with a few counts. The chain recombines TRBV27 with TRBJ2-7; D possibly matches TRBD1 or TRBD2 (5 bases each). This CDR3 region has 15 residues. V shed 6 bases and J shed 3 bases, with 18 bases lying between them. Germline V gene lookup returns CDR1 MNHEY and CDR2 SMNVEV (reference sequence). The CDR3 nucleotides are TGTGCCAGCAGATACACCGGGACCTCCCTCTACGAGCAGTACTTC. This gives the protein CASRYTGTSLYEQYF.

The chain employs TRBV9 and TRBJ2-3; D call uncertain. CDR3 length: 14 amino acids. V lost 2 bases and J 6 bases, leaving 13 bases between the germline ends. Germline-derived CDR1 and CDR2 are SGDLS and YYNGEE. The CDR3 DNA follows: TGTGCCAGCAGCGTCTTAGAGAGCAGCGATACGCAGTATTTT. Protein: CASSVLESSDTQYF.

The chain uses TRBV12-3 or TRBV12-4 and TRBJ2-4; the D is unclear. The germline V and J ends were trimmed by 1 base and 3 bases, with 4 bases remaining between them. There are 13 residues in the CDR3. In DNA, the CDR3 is TGTGCCAGCAGTTTAGGGGACAAAAACATTCAGTACTTC. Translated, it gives CASSLGDKNIQYF.

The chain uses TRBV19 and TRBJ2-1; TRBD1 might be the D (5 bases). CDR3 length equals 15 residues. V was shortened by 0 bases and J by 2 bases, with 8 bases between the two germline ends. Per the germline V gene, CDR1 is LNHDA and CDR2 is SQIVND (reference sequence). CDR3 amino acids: CASSIDPTAYNEQFF. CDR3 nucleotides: TGTGCCAGTAGTATAGATCCGACAGCCTACAATGAGCAGTTCTTC. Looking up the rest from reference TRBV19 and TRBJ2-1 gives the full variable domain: DGGITQSPKYLFRKEGQNVTLSCEQNLNHDAMYWYRQDPGQGLRLIYYSQIVNDFQKGDIAEGYSVSREKKESFPLTVTSAQKNPTAFYLCASSIDPTAYNEQFFGPGTRLTVL.

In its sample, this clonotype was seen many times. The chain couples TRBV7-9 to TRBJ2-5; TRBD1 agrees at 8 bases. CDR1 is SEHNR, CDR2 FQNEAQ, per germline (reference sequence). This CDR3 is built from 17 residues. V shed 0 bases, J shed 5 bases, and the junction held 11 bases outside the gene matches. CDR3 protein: CASSLADGQGPPETQYF. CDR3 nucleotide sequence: TGTGCCAGCAGCTTAGCCGACGGACAGGGCCCCCCGGAGACCCAGTACTTC.

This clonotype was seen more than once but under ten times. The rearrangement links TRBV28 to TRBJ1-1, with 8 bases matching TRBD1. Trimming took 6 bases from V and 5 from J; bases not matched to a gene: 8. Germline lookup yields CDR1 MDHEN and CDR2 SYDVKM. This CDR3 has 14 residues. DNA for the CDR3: TGTGCCAGCAGGTCGACAGGGGCCGTAACTGAAGCTTTCTTT. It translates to CASRSTGAVTEAFF.

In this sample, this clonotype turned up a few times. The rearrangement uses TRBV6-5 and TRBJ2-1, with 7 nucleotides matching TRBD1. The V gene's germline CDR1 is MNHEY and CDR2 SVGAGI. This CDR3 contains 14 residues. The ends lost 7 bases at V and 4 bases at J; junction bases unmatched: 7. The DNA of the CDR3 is TGTGCCAGCATCTCGGGACAGCCATACAATGAGCAGTTCTTC. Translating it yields CASISGQPYNEQFF.

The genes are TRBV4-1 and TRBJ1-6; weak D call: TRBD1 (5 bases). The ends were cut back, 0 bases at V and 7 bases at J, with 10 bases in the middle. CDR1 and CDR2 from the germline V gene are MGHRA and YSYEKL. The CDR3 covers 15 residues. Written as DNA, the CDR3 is TGCGCCAGCAGCCAAGAACAGGAAAGGAATTCACCCCTCCACTTT. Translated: CASSQEQERNSPLHF.

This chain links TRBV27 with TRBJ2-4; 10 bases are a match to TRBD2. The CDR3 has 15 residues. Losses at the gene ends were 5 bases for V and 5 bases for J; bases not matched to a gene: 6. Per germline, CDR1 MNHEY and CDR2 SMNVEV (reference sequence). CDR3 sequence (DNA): TGTGCCAGCAGTAAAAGCGGGGGGGCCCAAAACATTCAGTACTTC. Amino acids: CASSKSGGAQNIQYF.

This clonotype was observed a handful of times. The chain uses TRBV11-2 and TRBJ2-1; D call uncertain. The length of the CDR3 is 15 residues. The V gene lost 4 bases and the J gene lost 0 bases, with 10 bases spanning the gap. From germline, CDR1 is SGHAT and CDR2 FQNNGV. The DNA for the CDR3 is TGTGCCAGCAGCTACGGACCGGGCTCCTACAATGAGCAGTTCTTC. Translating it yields CASSYGPGSYNEQFF.

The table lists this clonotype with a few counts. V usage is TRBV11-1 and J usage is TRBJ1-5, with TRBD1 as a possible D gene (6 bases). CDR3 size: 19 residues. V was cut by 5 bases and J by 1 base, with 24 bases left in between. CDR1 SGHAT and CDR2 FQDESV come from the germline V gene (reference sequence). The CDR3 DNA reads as TGTGCCAGCAGCCTTTGCGGGGGCCGTCGGCCCCTAAGCAATCAGCCCCAGCATTTT. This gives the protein CASSLCGGRRPLSNQPQHF.

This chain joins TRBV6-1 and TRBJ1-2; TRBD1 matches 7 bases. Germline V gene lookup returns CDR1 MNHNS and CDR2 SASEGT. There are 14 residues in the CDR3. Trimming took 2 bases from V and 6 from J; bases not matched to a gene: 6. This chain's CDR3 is CASSEFIRGNGYTF. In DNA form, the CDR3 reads TGTGCCAGCAGTGAATTTATCAGGGGGAATGGCTACACCTTC.

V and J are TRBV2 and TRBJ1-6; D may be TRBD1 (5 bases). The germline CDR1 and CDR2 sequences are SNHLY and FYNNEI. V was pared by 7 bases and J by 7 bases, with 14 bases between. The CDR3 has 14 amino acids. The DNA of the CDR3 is TGTGCCAGCAAACCGGGACTGATCAATTCACCCCTCCACTTT. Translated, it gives CASKPGLINSPLHF.

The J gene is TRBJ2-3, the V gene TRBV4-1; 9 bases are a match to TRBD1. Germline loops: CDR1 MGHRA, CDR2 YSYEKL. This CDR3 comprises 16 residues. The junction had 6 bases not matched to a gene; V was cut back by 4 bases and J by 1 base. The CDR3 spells CASSPGTGKGTDTQYF. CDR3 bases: TGCGCCAGCAGCCCCGGGACAGGGAAGGGCACAGATACGCAGTATTTT.

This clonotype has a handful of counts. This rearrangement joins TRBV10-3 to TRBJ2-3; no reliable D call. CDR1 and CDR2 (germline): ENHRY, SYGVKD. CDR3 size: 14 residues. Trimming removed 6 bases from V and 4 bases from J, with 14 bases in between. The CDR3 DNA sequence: TGTGCCATCAGGGGCGGTGTTCAGCCAGATACGCAGTATTTT. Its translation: CAIRGGVQPDTQYF.

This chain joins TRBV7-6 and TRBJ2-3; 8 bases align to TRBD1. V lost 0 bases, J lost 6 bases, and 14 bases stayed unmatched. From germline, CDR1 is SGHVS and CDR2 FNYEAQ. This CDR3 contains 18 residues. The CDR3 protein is CASSLAGGIQGGSDTQYF. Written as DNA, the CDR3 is TGTGCCAGCAGCTTAGCGGGGGGCATACAGGGGGGTTCTGATACGCAGTATTTT. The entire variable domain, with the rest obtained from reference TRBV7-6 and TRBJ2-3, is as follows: GAGVSQSPRYKVTKRGQDVALRCDPISGHVSLYWYRQALGQGPEFLTYFNYEAQQDKSGLPNDRFSAERPEGSISTLTIQRTEQRDSAMYRCASSLAGGIQGGSDTQYFGPGTRLTVL.

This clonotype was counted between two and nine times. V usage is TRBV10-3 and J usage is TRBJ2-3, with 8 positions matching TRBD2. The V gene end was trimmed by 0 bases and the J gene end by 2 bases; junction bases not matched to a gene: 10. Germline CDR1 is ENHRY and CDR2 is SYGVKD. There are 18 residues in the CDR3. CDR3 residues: CAISESYTSGGATDTQYF. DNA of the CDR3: TGTGCCATCAGTGAGTCCTATACTAGCGGAGGTGCCACAGATACGCAGTATTTT.

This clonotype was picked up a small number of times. CDR3 protein: CASSLGPQGTDTQYF. DNA for the CDR3: TGTGCCAGCAGCCTGGGCCCTCAGGGCACAGATACGCAGTATTTT. V and J are TRBV28 and TRBJ2-3; D not certain. V was clipped by 6 bases and J by 1 base, with 14 bases between them. This CDR3 spans 15 amino acids. Germline CDR1 reads MDHEN; CDR2 reads SYDVKM.

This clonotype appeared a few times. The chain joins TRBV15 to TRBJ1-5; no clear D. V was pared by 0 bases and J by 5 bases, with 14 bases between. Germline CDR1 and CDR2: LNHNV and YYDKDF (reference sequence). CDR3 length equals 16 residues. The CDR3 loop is CATSREMSGGDQPQHF. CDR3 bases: TGTGCCACCAGCAGAGAGATGTCAGGCGGTGATCAGCCCCAGCATTTT.

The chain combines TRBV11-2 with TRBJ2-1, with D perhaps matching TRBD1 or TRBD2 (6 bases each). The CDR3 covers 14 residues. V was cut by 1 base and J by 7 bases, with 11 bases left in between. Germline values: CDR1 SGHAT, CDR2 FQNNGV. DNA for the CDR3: TGTGCCAGCAGCTTAGGACGGGGGCGGAATGAGCAGTTCTTC. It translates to CASSLGRGRNEQFF.